A single sample gave rise to the 25 T cell receptor beta chains below, sequenced in a study of cytomegalovirus exposure and HLA in healthy donors. Researchers ran the PCR with 60 Vbeta and 13 Jbeta primers. Measured with immunoSEQ multiplex PCR; TCRdb has only the in-frame clones, and not every one. The sample yields about 200,000 clones, approximately 78% seen once. Sequences were obtained from PBMCs. Source of these receptors: a middle-aged woman in good health and CMV-seronegative.

The chain links TRBV6-5 to TRBJ2-7; perhaps TRBD2 as D (7 bases). Germline CDR1 is MNHEY and CDR2 is SVGAGI. Trimming removed 5 bases at V and 2 bases at J, with 16 bases between. The length of the CDR3 is 15 residues. DNA for the CDR3: TGTGCCAGCAGTACAAGGACTAGGGGGGCCTACGAGCAGTACTTC. As protein: CASSTRTRGAYEQYF.

To note about this clone: The sample has other DNA sequences that encode this CDR3 too. The chain uses TRBV5-1 and TRBJ2-3; 8 nucleotides line up with TRBD1. With V trimmed by 3 bases and J by 0 bases, 0 bases remained unmatched. Germline V gene data show CDR1 as SGHRS and CDR2 as YFSETQ. The CDR3 is made up of 14 amino acids. Written as DNA, the CDR3 is TGCGCCAGCAGCTGGACAGGGAGCACAGATACGCAGTATTTT. Translating gives CASSWTGSTDTQYF.

The genes are TRBV7-6 and TRBJ2-7; a weak D match, TRBD2 (5 bases). Per the germline V gene, CDR1 is SGHVS and CDR2 is FNYEAQ. There are 16 residues in the CDR3. V was shortened by 5 bases and J by 3 bases, with 20 bases between the two germline ends. CDR3 protein: CASSRGSPTGSYEQYF. The DNA of the CDR3 is TGTGCCAGCAGCAGAGGGAGCCCCACCGGTAGCTACGAGCAGTACTTC.

The genes are TRBV2 and TRBJ1-1; TRBD1 agrees at 8 bases. From germline, CDR1 is SNHLY and CDR2 FYNNEI. The CDR3 is made up of 12 amino acids. J lost 8 bases, V lost 5 bases, and 4 bases had no gene match. The CDR3 sequence is CASSRQGMEAFF. The CDR3 region has the DNA TGTGCCAGCAGTAGACAGGGGATGGAAGCTTTCTTT.

This clone was observed a few times. This chain uses TRBV19 with TRBJ1-2; tentatively, D is TRBD1 (6 bases). The length of the CDR3 is 13 residues. The germline CDR1 and CDR2 sequences are LNHDA and SQIVND (reference sequence). With 5 bases removed from V and 7 bases from J, the gap between germline ends came to 14 bases. CDR3 DNA sequence: TGTGCCAGTAGTGCCAGGGGATTCCGTGGCTACACCTTC. It is translated as CASSARGFRGYTF.

The chain links TRBV27 to TRBJ2-4; TRBD1 aligns across 8 bases. The CDR3 has 16 residues. Per germline, CDR1 MNHEY and CDR2 SMNVEV (reference sequence). V lost 5 bases and J lost 6; bases outside the gene matches: 12. The CDR3 region has the DNA TGTGCCAGCAGTCCGGGGACAGGCGCAGGGGCAAACATTCAGTACTTC. Translated: CASSPGTGAGANIQYF.

This clone was observed a single time. The chain is built from TRBV11-2 and TRBJ2-7, with a tentative D call TRBD2 (5 bases). The CDR3 covers 15 residues. V dropped 5 bases and J dropped 1 base, with 15 bases sitting between them. Germline V lookup: CDR1 SGHAT, CDR2 FQNNGV. This CDR3 reads CASSPRRYGSYEQYF. CDR3 DNA sequence: TGTGCCAGCAGCCCGAGGAGGTATGGGTCCTACGAGCAGTACTTC.

V usage is TRBV19 and J usage is TRBJ1-5; D is undetermined. Germline loops: CDR1 LNHDA, CDR2 SQIVND (reference sequence). V lost 1 base and J lost 7, with 8 bases in between. The CDR3 is made up of 13 amino acids. CDR3 sequence reads: CASSIGGWQPQHF. The CDR3 bases are TGTGCCAGTAGTATAGGAGGCTGGCAGCCCCAGCATTTT.

This clone was counted between two and nine times. The chain uses TRBV14 and TRBJ2-6; TRBD1 matches 8 bases. V was pared by 7 bases and J by 1 base, with 12 bases of the junction left unmatched. The CDR3 consists of 18 residues. Germline V lookup: CDR1 SGHDN, CDR2 FVKESK. DNA of the CDR3: TGTGCCAGCACCCTCCGGGCGGACAGGGTATCTGGGGCCAACGTCCTGACTTTC. Its protein product is CASTLRADRVSGANVLTF.

The J gene is TRBJ2-1, the V gene TRBV5-4; TRBD2 aligns across 9 bases. The V segment lost 3 bases and the J segment 3 bases; nucleotides outside the gene matches: 4. Germline lookup yields CDR1 SGHNT and CDR2 YYREEE (reference sequence). This CDR3 spans 15 amino acids. The CDR3 reads CASSSLAGIYNEQFF. The CDR3 DNA reads as TGTGCCAGCAGCTCCCTAGCGGGAATCTACAATGAGCAGTTCTTC.

This clone has just a few counts. J is TRBJ2-5 and V is TRBV5-1; perhaps TRBD1 as D (6 bases). From germline, CDR1 is SGHRS and CDR2 YFSETQ. V lost 4 bases and J 2 bases, leaving 18 bases between the germline ends. The length of the CDR3 is 16 residues. Here the CDR3 reads CASSPAGGVRQETQYF. The CDR3 DNA reads TGCGCCAGCAGCCCGGCTGGGGGCGTAAGGCAAGAGACCCAGTACTTC.

For the CDR3, the DNA is TGTGCCAGCAGTTGGACAGGCTGGGGGGCGGGTCAGCCCCAGCATTTT. Amino acid sequence: CASSWTGWGAGQPQHF. The J gene is TRBJ1-5, the V gene TRBV28, with 7 nucleotides matching TRBD1. The trim removed 4 bases at V and 6 bases at J, leaving 12 bases unmatched. CDR1 MDHEN and CDR2 SYDVKM come from the germline V gene. This CDR3 is 16 amino acids long.

The rearrangement uses TRBV6-5 and TRBJ1-2; D is possibly TRBD1 (5 bases). The CDR3 consists of 15 residues. The germline CDR1 and CDR2 sequences are MNHEY and SVGAGI. Deletions cut 6 bases from V and 3 bases from J, with 17 bases between. The CDR3 nucleotides are TGTGCCAGCAGCAACTTCGGGGGAGGGGACTATGGCTACACCTTC. It translates to CASSNFGGGDYGYTF.

The chain employs TRBV5-1 and TRBJ2-3, with 9 bases fitting TRBD1. V shed 5 bases and J 3 bases; nucleotides not matched to a gene: 10. The CDR3 consists of 16 residues. Germline V lookup: CDR1 SGHRS, CDR2 YFSETQ. The CDR3 sequence: CASSYDGQGRTDTQYF. The CDR3 DNA reads TGCGCCAGCAGTTACGACGGACAGGGGCGAACAGATACGCAGTATTTT.

This chain uses TRBV7-8 with TRBJ1-5; TRBD1 matches 7 bases. The germline V gene encodes CDR1 SGHVS and CDR2 FQNEAQ. The CDR3 loop spans 15 amino acids. With 5 bases clipped from V and 5 bases from J, the junction kept 9 bases outside the gene matches. The CDR3: CASSPGTAPYQPQHF. The CDR3 DNA sequence: TGTGCCAGCAGCCCAGGGACAGCACCGTATCAGCCCCAGCATTTT.

The genes are TRBV7-8 and TRBJ2-3; 11 bases agree with TRBD2. V lost 7 bases to trimming and J lost 3 bases; unmatched junction nucleotides: 6. This CDR3 is built from 15 residues. Germline CDR1 and CDR2: SGHVS and FQNEAQ. The DNA for the CDR3 is TGTGCCAGCACCCAAGGGACTAGCGGAACAGATACGCAGTATTTT. Its protein is CASTQGTSGTDTQYF.

This CDR3 is CASSRDTNYGYTF. CDR3 in DNA: TGCGCCAGCAGCCGAGACACCAACTATGGCTACACCTTC. V gene TRBV5-1 combines with J gene TRBJ1-2, with D unclear. Germline values: CDR1 SGHRS, CDR2 YFSETQ. The length of the CDR3 is 13 residues. V was clipped by 4 bases and J by 2 bases, with 9 bases between them.

This rearrangement joins TRBV5-1 to TRBJ1-2; D is uncertain. Germline loops: CDR1 SGHRS, CDR2 YFSETQ. The CDR3 runs to 15 residues. V was clipped by 0 bases and J by 2 bases, with 11 bases between them. The chain's CDR3 is CASSLGGQTNYGYTF. CDR3 coding DNA: TGCGCCAGCAGCTTGGGAGGGCAGACGAACTATGGCTACACCTTC.

The chain has TRBV10-3 and TRBJ1-1; TRBD1 matches 8 bases. The CDR3 extends over 15 amino acids. J was trimmed by 2 bases and V by 3 bases; bases with no gene match: 5. Looked up from germline, CDR1 is ENHRY and CDR2 is SYGVKD. The CDR3 reads CAISDLGQGNTEAFF. Here the CDR3 DNA reads TGTGCCATCAGTGACCTAGGACAGGGTAACACTGAAGCTTTCTTT.

This clone was observed a single time. The chain links TRBV4-1 to TRBJ2-7; 9 bases map to TRBD2. J gave up 2 bases and V 1 base, and 3 bases lay outside the gene matches. The CDR3 loop spans 15 amino acids. CDR1 is MGHRA and CDR2 is YSYEKL in the germline V gene. The CDR3 loop is CASSQGLAVTYEQYF. The CDR3 coding sequence is TGCGCCAGCAGCCAAGGACTAGCGGTTACCTACGAGCAGTACTTC.

J is TRBJ1-1 and V is TRBV2, with D tentatively TRBD1 (5 bases). The CDR3 is 14 amino acids. Germline-derived CDR1 and CDR2 are SNHLY and FYNNEI. Trimming cost V 4 bases and J 6 bases, with 15 bases left between them. CDR3 sequence: CASSVGRAGPEAFF. The DNA of the CDR3 is TGTGCCAGCAGTGTAGGCAGGGCCGGCCCTGAAGCTTTCTTT.

The chain links TRBV29-1 to TRBJ2-3; tentative D call: TRBD1 (5 bases). Germline CDR1 reads SQVTM; CDR2 reads ANQGSEA. The CDR3 totals 12 residues. The V end lost 2 bases, the J end lost 6 bases, and 9 bases lay between the germline ends. The CDR3 DNA is TGCAGCGTTGAAAGGGGTGGGGATACGCAGTATTTT. This encodes CSVERGGDTQYF.

This clone was seen once. This chain uses TRBV29-1 with TRBJ2-3; D perhaps matches TRBD2 (6 bases). V was pared by 5 bases and J by 2 bases, with 17 bases between. The CDR3 is made up of 15 amino acids. The germline V gene has CDR1 SQVTM and CDR2 ANQGSEA. CDR3 amino acids: CSVTGTPDPTDTQYF. In nucleotides, the CDR3 is TGCAGCGTTACCGGGACTCCGGACCCCACAGATACGCAGTATTTT.

The chain joins TRBV6-6 to TRBJ2-7, with 7 nucleotides matching TRBD2. The CDR3 is 13 residues long. With 7 bases clipped from V and 0 bases from J, the junction kept 3 bases outside the gene matches. Germline values: CDR1 MNHNY, CDR2 SVGAGI (reference sequence). Written as DNA, the CDR3 is TGTGCCAGCACGGGGGGAATCTCCTACGAGCAGTACTTC. Translation gives CASTGGISYEQYF.

The rearrangement uses TRBV2 and TRBJ2-1; tentative D call: TRBD2 (6 bases). The CDR3 sequence is 15 residues long. Germline V gene lookup returns CDR1 SNHLY and CDR2 FYNNEI. V lost 7 bases and J lost 1, with 14 bases in between. CDR3 bases: TGTGCCAGCAACCCGGGAGCCAATTCCTACAATGAGCAGTTCTTC. This translates into CASNPGANSYNEQFF.